This T cell receptor beta chain derives from a study of blood T cell repertoires in COVID-19. Study as a whole: COVID-19 samples from acute and convalescent phases originated in the United States, Italy and Spain. Sample material is recorded as cDNA or gDNA derived from T cells, B-cell-depleted T cells, or PBMCs.

Methods used by the authors: Amplification with reference gene primers provided the estimates of nucleated cell counts. This table comes from immunoSEQ multiplex PCR, and its TCRdb copy is limited to in-frame clones, with some not included. V, J and clone size are taken as reported in that table, and D and trimming were inferred from the DNA itself. The sample has about 130,000 clones, 88% seen once; the top ten hold about 1.2%. Trimming at V came to 9 bases and at J to 2 bases, leaving 2 bases not matched to a gene. Germline-derived CDR1 and CDR2 are LNHDA and SQIVND (reference sequence). CDR3 length: 13 amino acids.

The TCR was taken from an elderly woman with acute or convalescent COVID-19. The chain joins TRBV19 to TRBJ1-3, with 9 bases lining up with TRBD1. Sequenced sample: peripheral blood. The CDR3 protein is CASRDRAGNTIYF. CDR3 DNA sequence: TGTGCCAGCCGGGACAGGGCTGGAAACACCATATATTTT.